The rows below give T cell receptor beta chains drawn from one sample of a study of identical twins. TCRdb fed the 5' RACE reads into MiXCR, producing one record per CDR3 protein. The table records approximately 550,000 distinct CDR3 sequences, about a fifth of them present only once. This sample also belongs to another study, concerning yellow fever vaccine responses in identical twins.

What was sequenced was CD4+ T cells sorted from blood. These receptors came from a woman aged 18 to 35 in good health. CDR3s include the opening cysteine and the closing phenylalanine or tryptophan. D genes are given only for firm matches. Clone size appears in some rows only: once, few, many, or a class for an expanded clone.

j_gene,v_gene,d_gene,abundance,CDR3aa,CDR3nt
TRBJ2-1,TRBV20-1,TRBD2,NA,CSAFPSGIVNEQFF,TGCAGTGCTTTCCCTAGCGGGATTGTCAATGAGCAGTTCTTC
TRBJ2-3,TRBV5-1,NA,many,CASSLQGSTDTQYF,TGTGCCAGCAGCTTGCAGGGTAGCACAGATACGCAGTATTTT
TRBJ1-2,TRBV12-3/TRBV12-4,NA,few,CASSPNWGNYGYTF,TGTGCCAGCAGTCCGAACTGGGGAAACTATGGCTACACCTTC
TRBJ2-1,TRBV12-3/TRBV12-4,TRBD2,NA,CASSRWGGSYNEQFF,TGTGCCAGCAGCCGCTGGGGGGGCTCCTACAATGAGCAGTTCTTC
TRBJ2-3,TRBV6-2/TRBV6-3,TRBD1,few,CASSYPGQGAIDTQYF,TGTGCCAGCAGTTACCCGGGACAGGGGGCGATAGATACGCAGTATTTT
TRBJ2-3,TRBV5-1,NA,many,CASTSHTSTDTQYF,TGCGCCAGCACTTCTCATACTAGCACAGATACGCAGTATTTT
TRBJ2-3,TRBV12-3/TRBV12-4,TRBD2,many,CASSPSGGVPSTDTQYF,TGTGCCAGCAGTCCTAGCGGGGGGGTCCCTAGCACAGATACGCAGTATTTT
TRBJ1-1,TRBV5-1,NA,NA,CASSLMDSNTEAFF,TGCGCCAGCAGCCTTATGGACTCAAACACTGAAGCTTTCTTT
TRBJ2-7,TRBV9,TRBD2,few,CASSVSGGSGYEQYF,TGTGCCAGCAGCGTTTCGGGCGGGAGTGGGTACGAGCAGTACTTC
TRBJ2-7,TRBV3-1,NA,few,CASSHQRGDEQYF,TGTGCCAGCAGCCATCAGCGAGGGGACGAGCAGTACTTC
TRBJ2-1,TRBV5-5,NA,NA,CASSQSLGSSNEQFF,TGTGCCAGCAGCCAGAGCTTGGGCAGTTCCAATGAGCAGTTCTTC
TRBJ2-1,TRBV11-2,NA,NA,CASSLGPGVLDEQFF,TGTGCCAGCAGCTTAGGGCCAGGGGTATTGGATGAGCAGTTCTTC
TRBJ2-5,TRBV12-3/TRBV12-4,NA,NA,CASSPGPGEETQYF,TGTGCCAGCAGCCCTGGACCTGGGGAGGAGACCCAGTACTTC
TRBJ2-1,TRBV10-3,NA,few,CAISGSTSYEQFF,TGTGCCATCAGTGGCTCGACGAGCTATGAGCAGTTCTTC
TRBJ2-1,TRBV28,TRBD2,few,CASSKGLAGHNEQFF,TGTGCCAGCAGTAAGGGACTAGCGGGCCACAATGAGCAGTTCTTC
TRBJ2-3,TRBV9,NA,few,CASSVGAAYTDTQYF,TGTGCCAGCAGCGTAGGGGCAGCCTACACAGATACGCAGTATTTT
TRBJ1-5,TRBV15,NA,few,CATSIDGVYSNQPQHF,TGTGCCACCAGCATAGACGGGGTTTATAGCAATCAGCCCCAGCATTTT
TRBJ2-1,TRBV7-9,NA,NA,CASSLTASHNEQFF,TGTGCCAGCAGCTTAACAGCCTCCCACAATGAGCAGTTCTTC
TRBJ1-5,TRBV28,TRBD1,NA,CASSSGGGGNQPQHF,TGTGCCAGCAGTTCAGGGGGTGGAGGCAATCAGCCCCAGCATTTT
TRBJ2-1,TRBV12-3/TRBV12-4,NA,few,CASSLGLGFGNEQFF,TGTGCCAGCAGTTTAGGTCTGGGGTTTGGGAATGAGCAGTTCTTC
TRBJ2-5,TRBV24-1,TRBD1,NA,CATSDLPGTGGYVTQYF,TGTGCCACCAGTGATTTGCCGGGGACAGGGGGTTACGTGACCCAGTACTTC
TRBJ2-7,TRBV7-2,TRBD2,few,CASSFGLAGYYEQYF,TGTGCCAGCAGCTTCGGACTAGCGGGTTACTACGAGCAGTACTTC
TRBJ2-1,TRBV20-1,TRBD2,few,CSAAGGTSRDYNEQFF,TGCAGTGCTGCCGGGGGGACTAGCAGAGATTACAATGAGCAGTTCTTC
TRBJ1-6,TRBV20-1,TRBD1,NA,CSAPDDREGSPLHF,TGCAGTGCCCCCGACGACAGGGAGGGTTCACCCCTCCACTTT
TRBJ2-5,TRBV29-1,NA,few,CSGGPLTETQYF,TGCAGCGGCGGACCCCTTACCGAGACCCAGTACTTC
TRBJ1-1,TRBV5-1,NA,many,CASSSGANTEAFF,TGCGCCAGCAGTTCCGGGGCGAACACTGAAGCTTTCTTT
TRBJ2-1,TRBV10-3,TRBD2,NA,CAISERLSGGHNEQFF,TGTGCCATCAGTGAAAGGCTTAGCGGGGGCCACAATGAGCAGTTCTTC
TRBJ2-5,TRBV5-4,TRBD1,NA,CASSPSGDRRETQYF,TGTGCCAGCAGCCCTTCCGGGGACAGACGAGAGACCCAGTACTTC
TRBJ2-7,TRBV14,NA,NA,CASSQVYPLGQYF,TGTGCCAGCAGCCAAGTGTACCCTTTGGGGCAGTACTTC